This is a list of T cell receptor beta chains from one sample in a study of blood T cell repertoires in COVID-19. Method: immunoSEQ multiplex PCR; TCRdb's copy keeps in-frame clones and lacks some. The table lists roughly 210,000 clones, around four fifths of them singletons, with under 12% in the top ten. The sequenced material came from peripheral blood. The source of these receptors is a woman older than 75 with COVID-19, enrolled during active disease. Each CDR3 is given with its conserved first and last residue. A D gene is named only where the DNA matches it firmly. Clone size appears in some rows only: once, few, many, or a class for an expanded clone.

TRBJ1-5,TRBD1,TRBV4-1,-,16,CASSQVPYRGPQPQHF,TGCGCCAGCAGCCAAGTCCCCTACAGGGGCCCTCAGCCCCAGCATTTT
TRBJ2-2,TRBD2,TRBV5-4,-,18,CASSLAGRGGPGTGELFF,TGTGCCAGCAGCTTGGCTGGGCGGGGGGGCCCCGGCACCGGGGAGCTGTTTTTT
TRBJ1-4,TRBD1,TRBV18,once,15,CASSPTGMEVEKLFF,TGTGCCAGCTCACCGACAGGGATGGAGGTTGAAAAACTGTTTTTT
TRBJ2-5,TRBD2,TRBV2,-,15,CASSDVAGGRETQYF,TGTGCCAGCAGTGACGTAGCGGGGGGTAGAGAGACCCAGTACTTC
TRBJ2-3,TRBD1,TRBV5-1,-,16,CASSLGVGGGTDTQYF,TGCGCCAGCAGCTTGGGGGTAGGGGGCGGCACAGATACGCAGTATTTT
TRBJ1-4,TRBD1,TRBV30,-,13,CAWSGTGGEKLFF,TGTGCCTGGTCCGGGACAGGGGGGGAAAAACTGTTTTTT
TRBJ2-5,TRBD2,TRBV10-2,-,15,CASRTAGGAVETQYF,TGCGCCAGCAGGACCGCCGGGGGGGCCGTAGAGACCCAGTACTTC
TRBJ2-2,-,TRBV12-3/TRBV12-4,-,11,CATHSTGELFF,TGTGCCACCCATTCCACCGGGGAGCTGTTTTTT
TRBJ2-7,-,TRBV10-3,-,14,CAISVARENGEQYF,TGTGCCATCAGTGTCGCCAGGGAAAACGGCGAGCAGTACTTC
TRBJ2-4,-,TRBV5-1,-,11,CASKDSQMQYF,TGCGCCAGCAAAGACAGCCAAATGCAGTACTTC
TRBJ2-7,-,TRBV18,-,13,CASSPLGAREQYF,TGTGCCAGCTCACCACTGGGGGCGAGGGAGCAGTACTTC
TRBJ1-3,TRBD1,TRBV7-2,-,14,CASSPGTAGNTIYF,TGTGCCAGCAGCCCAGGGACAGCTGGAAACACCATATATTTT
TRBJ1-2,-,TRBV6-1,-,14,CASSSVEGNYGYTF,TGTGCCAGCAGTTCCGTGGAGGGTAACTATGGCTACACCTTC
TRBJ2-1,TRBD2,TRBV5-1,-,14,CASSPGLGNNEQFF,TGCGCCAGCAGCCCAGGACTAGGAAACAATGAGCAGTTCTTC
TRBJ2-7,-,TRBV6-1,-,15,CASSELGQGIYEQYF,TGTGCCAGCAGTGAATTAGGGCAGGGAATCTACGAGCAGTACTTC
TRBJ1-2,-,TRBV28,-,15,CASSSQGIANYGYTF,TGTGCCAGCAGTTCCCAGGGCATAGCTAACTATGGCTACACCTTC
TRBJ2-3,TRBD2,TRBV7-2,-,15,CASSSRSGGADTQYF,TGTGCCAGCAGCTCCAGAAGCGGGGGGGCGGATACGCAGTATTTT
TRBJ1-5,-,TRBV28,-,15,CASGRPGGEGQPQHF,TGTGCCAGCGGACGTCCGGGCGGGGAGGGACAGCCCCAGCATTTT
TRBJ2-1,TRBD1,TRBV7-9,-,15,CASSLVASGGYEQFF,TGTGCCAGCAGCTTAGTGGCTTCAGGGGGCTATGAGCAGTTCTTC
TRBJ1-4,TRBD1,TRBV4-2,-,14,CASSLDRRNEKLFF,TGTGCCAGCAGCTTGGACAGGCGTAATGAAAAACTGTTTTTT
TRBJ2-1,TRBD2,TRBV15,-,16,CATSPSSGGGYNEQFF,TGTGCCACCAGTCCGTCTAGCGGGGGGGGGTACAATGAGCAGTTCTTC
TRBJ1-3,TRBD1,TRBV5-1,-,14,CASSPGTAGNTIYF,TGCGCCAGCAGCCCCGGGACAGCTGGAAACACCATATATTTT
TRBJ2-5,TRBD2,TRBV29-1,-,12,CSVREGGETQYF,TGCAGCGTTCGGGAGGGAGGGGAGACCCAGTACTTC
TRBJ2-5,TRBD2,TRBV18,-,17,CASSPQVIAGGRAAQYF,TGTGCCAGCTCACCACAGGTGATAGCGGGGGGCCGAGCGGCCCAGTACTTC
TRBJ2-3,TRBD1,TRBV7-2,-,16,CASSPLGTGGTDTQYF,TGTGCCAGCAGCCCTCTCGGGACAGGGGGCACAGATACGCAGTATTTT
TRBJ1-5,-,TRBV12-3/TRBV12-4,-,12,CASSFQGQPQHF,TGTGCCAGCAGTTTTCAGGGACAGCCCCAGCATTTT
TRBJ1-6,-,TRBV28,few,15,CASSSAGVSNSPLHF,TGTGCCAGCAGCTCTGCAGGGGTTTCGAATTCACCCCTCCACTTT
TRBJ2-1,TRBD2,TRBV5-1,-,15,CASSPPSGGDNEQFF,TGCGCCAGCAGCCCCCCTAGCGGGGGTGACAATGAGCAGTTCTTC
TRBJ2-7,TRBD1,TRBV30,-,15,CAWRPIEGARYEQYF,TGTGCCTGGAGACCCATAGAGGGGGCGAGGTACGAGCAGTACTTC
TRBJ1-6,-,TRBV18,few,13,CASSRDLLSPLHF,TGTGCCAGCTCGCGGGACCTCCTGTCACCCCTCCACTTT
TRBJ2-1,TRBD2,TRBV5-1,-,17,CASSLQGLAGAGNEQFF,TGCGCCAGCAGCTTGCAGGGACTAGCGGGGGCGGGGAATGAGCAGTTCTTC
TRBJ1-2,TRBD1,TRBV3-1/TRBV3-2,few,14,CASSLGTGFEGYTF,TGTGCCAGCAGCCTGGGGACAGGGTTCGAAGGCTACACCTTC
TRBJ1-5,-,TRBV2,-,14,CASSWGGGSQPQHF,TGTGCCAGCAGTTGGGGCGGGGGCAGTCAGCCCCAGCATTTT
TRBJ2-1,TRBD2,TRBV28,-,15,CASSIAGGRANEQFF,TGTGCCAGCAGTATAGCGGGGGGGCGGGCAAATGAGCAGTTCTTC
TRBJ1-2,-,TRBV7-9,-,13,CASSLSGGGGYTF,TGTGCCAGCAGCCTTAGTGGGGGAGGTGGCTACACCTTC
TRBJ1-4,-,TRBV29-1,-,11,CSVVIGEKLFF,TGCAGCGTTGTAATCGGGGAAAAACTGTTTTTT
TRBJ1-3,-,TRBV6-5,-,14,CASSMAGLGNTIYF,TGTGCCAGCAGTATGGCGGGGCTTGGAAACACCATATATTTT
TRBJ2-5,-,TRBV3-1/TRBV3-2,-,15,CASSPRGGMGETQYF,TGTGCCAGCAGCCCCCGCGGGGGCATGGGAGAGACCCAGTACTTC
TRBJ2-3,-,TRBV15,-,16,CATSRDWGRGTDTQYF,TGTGCCACCAGCAGAGATTGGGGCAGGGGCACAGATACGCAGTATTTT
TRBJ1-4,-,TRBV19,-,16,CASSGSRTPGREKLFF,TGTGCCAGTAGTGGCAGCCGGACGCCTGGGAGGGAAAAACTGTTTTTT
TRBJ2-1,TRBD1,TRBV7-9,-,16,CASSPRTGDSYNEQFF,TGTGCCAGCAGCCCAAGGACAGGAGACTCCTACAATGAGCAGTTCTTC
TRBJ1-3,-,TRBV19,few,16,CASSLTTGPSGNTIYF,TGTGCCAGTAGTCTCACGACAGGCCCCTCTGGAAACACCATATATTTT
TRBJ2-7,-,TRBV28,-,13,CASSAKAGYEQYF,TGTGCCAGCAGTGCCAAAGCGGGTTACGAGCAGTACTTC
TRBJ1-5,TRBD1,TRBV6-5,-,13,CASTGQGYQPQHF,TGTGCCAGCACGGGACAGGGATATCAGCCCCAGCATTTT
TRBJ2-1,-,TRBV6-5,-,11,CASYSGVAQFF,TGTGCCAGTTATTCGGGGGTGGCGCAGTTCTTC
TRBJ2-1,TRBD2,TRBV3-1/TRBV3-2,-,16,CASSQEGSGAYNEQFF,TGTGCCAGCAGCCAAGAAGGTAGCGGGGCGTACAATGAGCAGTTCTTC
TRBJ1-6,-,TRBV5-6,-,18,CASSLAKSGAGVGSPLHF,TGTGCCAGCAGCTTGGCCAAGAGCGGCGCGGGGGTAGGTTCACCCCTCCACTTT
TRBJ1-4,-,TRBV12-3/TRBV12-4,-,12,CASSPGEGKLFF,TGTGCCAGCAGCCCAGGGGAGGGGAAACTGTTTTTT
TRBJ1-5,-,TRBV5-1,-,14,CASSPDSGNQPQHF,TGCGCCAGCAGCCCGGACAGTGGCAATCAGCCCCAGCATTTT
TRBJ2-1,-,TRBV27,-,15,CASRPEGLGYNEQFF,TGTGCCAGCAGACCCGAGGGACTGGGCTACAATGAGCAGTTCTTC
TRBJ2-2,TRBD2,TRBV7-7,-,16,CASSLSAGGLTGELFF,TGTGCCAGCAGCTTGTCGGCGGGGGGGCTCACCGGGGAGCTGTTTTTT
TRBJ1-5,-,TRBV6-5,-,14,CASSYGGFNQPQHF,TGTGCCAGCAGTTACGGGGGGTTCAATCAGCCCCAGCATTTT
TRBJ2-5,-,TRBV5-1,-,13,CASSLGGTETQYF,TGCGCCAGCAGCTTAGGAGGGACAGAGACCCAGTACTTC